This is a list of T cell receptor beta chains from one sample in a study of blood T cell repertoires in COVID-19. Measured with immunoSEQ multiplex PCR; TCRdb has only the in-frame clones, and not every one. The table has roughly 80,000 clones, about 87% seen once. The sequencing input was peripheral blood. These receptors were obtained from a human donor in a cohort sampled during active COVID-19. Both conserved end residues are part of each CDR3. A D gene is named only where the DNA matches it firmly. The size field is filled for only some rows; it gives once, few, many or a size class.

>TRBV12-3/TRBV12-4|-|-|TRBJ2-7
CASSLDLAVEQYF
>TRBV18|-|-|TRBJ2-3
CASSPSREDTQYF
>TRBV2|TRBD1|-|TRBJ2-7
CASTTGTGPYEQYF
>TRBV2|TRBD1|-|TRBJ2-1
CASSTTTGSNEQFF
>TRBV3-1/TRBV3-2|-|-|TRBJ2-1
CASSQLAVNEQFF
>TRBV7-9|TRBD1|-|TRBJ1-1
CASSPKSPTGPTEAFF
>TRBV5-1|TRBD2|-|TRBJ2-3
CASRATSGTTDTQYF
>TRBV5-4|-|-|TRBJ1-1
CASSLGILNTEAFF
>TRBV10-3|TRBD2|once|TRBJ2-1
CAIGRLAGHNYNEQFF
>TRBV13|TRBD1|-|TRBJ2-3
CASSLVDRGLPNTDTQYF
>TRBV7-6|-|-|TRBJ1-6
CASSLRTENNSPLHF
>TRBV18|-|-|TRBJ2-7
CASSDWRDRSSYEQYF
>TRBV28|TRBD1|once|TRBJ1-2
CASSRTGVYGYTF
>TRBV5-4|-|-|TRBJ2-5
CASSRSQETQYF
>TRBV28|-|-|TRBJ1-2
CASSLYRAYGYTF
>TRBV5-1|TRBD1|-|TRBJ2-1
CASSFRSSGQGYNEQFF